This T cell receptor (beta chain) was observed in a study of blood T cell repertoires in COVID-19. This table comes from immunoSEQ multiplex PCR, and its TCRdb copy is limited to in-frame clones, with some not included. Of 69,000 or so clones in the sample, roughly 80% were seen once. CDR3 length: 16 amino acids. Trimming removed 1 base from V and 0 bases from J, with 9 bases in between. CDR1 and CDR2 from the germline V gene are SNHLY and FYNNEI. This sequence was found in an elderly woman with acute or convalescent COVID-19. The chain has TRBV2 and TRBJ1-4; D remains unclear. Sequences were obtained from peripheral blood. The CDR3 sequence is CASSEVQTATNEKLFF. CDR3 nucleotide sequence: TGTGCCAGCAGTGAAGTGCAGACTGCAACTAATGAAAAACTGTTTTTT.